This passage covers 25 T cell receptor beta chains from one sample sequenced in a study of cytomegalovirus exposure and HLA in healthy donors. This PCR relied on a set of 60 Vbeta primers and 13 Jbeta primers. Sequenced by immunoSEQ multiplex PCR; TCRdb stores in-frame clones only, minus some. The table lists about 160,000 clones, around 77% of them singletons. The sequencing sample was made of PBMCs. The receptors stem from a man in his 60s in good health and CMV-seronegative.

The count of this clone is one. The rearrangement links TRBV7-6 to TRBJ1-3; TRBD1 matches at 7 bases. Germline lookup yields CDR1 SGHVS and CDR2 FNYEAQ. This CDR3 comprises 15 residues. Losses at the gene ends were 5 bases for V and 3 bases for J; bases not matched to a gene: 7. The CDR3 region has the DNA TGTGCCAGCAGCGCCGTTAGGGGGCTTGGAAACACCATATATTTT. It specifies CASSAVRGLGNTIYF.

The gene calls are TRBV11-2 and TRBJ2-7, with a tentative D call TRBD2 (6 bases). CDR1 SGHAT and CDR2 FQNNGV come from the germline V gene. The V and J ends lost 2 bases and 4 bases respectively, with 6 bases between them. The CDR3 length is 12 residues. CDR3: CASSLSGYEQYF. The CDR3 nucleotides are TGTGCCAGCAGCTTAAGCGGGTACGAGCAGTACTTC. Drawing the rest from reference TRBV11-2 and TRBJ2-7, the complete variable domain is EAGVAQSPRYKIIEKRQSVAFWCNPISGHATLYWYQQILGQGPKLLIQFQNNGVVDDSQLPKDRFSAERLKGVDSTLKIQPAKLEDSAVYLCASSLSGYEQYFGPGTRLTVT.

This chain links TRBV5-1 with TRBJ2-7; TRBD2 agrees at 9 bases. This CDR3 is 16 amino acids long. V shed 4 bases, J shed 3 bases, and the junction held 11 bases outside the gene matches. In germline, CDR1 is SGHRS, CDR2 YFSETQ. The CDR3 DNA is TGCGCCAGCAGCCCCCCCTGGGGTAGCGGGAGCTACGAGCAGTACTTC. The encoded protein is CASSPPWGSGSYEQYF.

The chain links TRBV2 to TRBJ2-7; D perhaps matches TRBD1 (6 bases). Germline V lookup: CDR1 SNHLY, CDR2 FYNNEI. There are 16 residues in the CDR3. Trimming stripped 2 bases from V and 7 bases from J, with 21 bases between. CDR3 region: CASSERVVGGAQEQYF. The CDR3 DNA sequence: TGTGCCAGCAGTGAACGCGTTGTAGGGGGAGCGCAGGAGCAGTACTTC. Drawing the rest from reference TRBV2 and TRBJ2-7, the complete variable domain is EPEVTQTPSHQVTQMGQEVILRCVPISNHLYFYWYRQILGQKVEFLVSFYNNEISEKSEIFDDQFSVERPDGSNFTLKIRSTKLEDSAMYFCASSERVVGGAQEQYFGPGTRLTVT.

This chain uses TRBV9 with TRBJ2-1, with D unclear. CDR1 is SGDLS and CDR2 is YYNGEE in the germline V gene. V was pared by 3 bases and J by 4 bases, with 23 bases between. The CDR3 loop spans 18 amino acids. The CDR3 is CASSGYPTDIPVYNEQFF. CDR3 coding DNA: TGTGCCAGCAGCGGGTACCCTACCGACATCCCCGTATACAATGAGCAGTTCTTC. The full variable domain, its missing parts supplied by reference TRBV9 and TRBJ2-1, is DSGVTQTPKHLITATGQRVTLRCSPRSGDLSVYWYQQSLDQGLQFLIQYYNGEERAKGNILERFSAQQFPDLHSELNLSSLELGDSALYFCASSGYPTDIPVYNEQFFGPGTRLTVL.

This sequence joins TRBV7-2 and TRBJ1-5; D is ambiguous. Germline loops: CDR1 SGHTA, CDR2 FQGNSA. The CDR3 spans 15 residues. The germline V and J ends were trimmed by 1 base and 0 bases, with 7 bases remaining between them. Here the CDR3 DNA reads TGTGCCAGCAGCTTAGTACAGAATAGCAATCAGCCCCAGCATTTT. The encoded protein is CASSLVQNSNQPQHF. Full variable domain (missing parts from reference TRBV7-2 and TRBJ1-5): GAGVSQSPSNKVTEKGKDVELRCDPISGHTALYWYRQSLGQGLEFLIYFQGNSAPDKSGLPSDRFSAERTGGSVSTLTIQRTQQEDSAVYLCASSLVQNSNQPQHFGDGTRLSIL.

This clone came up once. The genes are TRBV27 and TRBJ1-2; 11 nucleotides match TRBD1. V lost 5 bases to trimming and J lost 3 bases; unmatched junction nucleotides: 8. This CDR3 comprises 16 residues. The germline V gene encodes CDR1 MNHEY and CDR2 SMNVEV (reference sequence). CDR3 coding DNA: TGTGCCAGCAGTCGAGGACAGGGGGCTAGGGACTATGGCTACACCTTC. Translated, it gives CASSRGQGARDYGYTF.

The chain has TRBV28 and TRBJ1-5; TRBD1 matches 8 bases. Germline assignment: CDR1 MDHEN and CDR2 SYDVKM. This CDR3 is 17 amino acids long. The V segment lost 7 bases and the J segment 3 bases; nucleotides outside the gene matches: 14. The DNA of the CDR3 is TGTGCCAGCATGGGCAGGGGGCTTTATTTGGTCAATCAGCCCCAGCATTTT. This translates into CASMGRGLYLVNQPQHF.

The chain combines TRBV28 with TRBJ1-2; unclear D gene. The V end was cut by 2 bases, the J end by 2 bases, with 12 bases between. CDR1 is MDHEN, CDR2 SYDVKM, per germline. CDR3 length: 15 residues. DNA for the CDR3: TGTGCCAGCAGTTTACGGGGAGGAGGGAACTATGGCTACACCTTC. This sequence encodes CASSLRGGGNYGYTF.

The rearrangement links TRBV2 to TRBJ2-1; TRBD1 aligns across 9 bases. With 6 bases clipped from V and 2 bases from J, the junction kept 5 bases outside the gene matches. Germline loops: CDR1 SNHLY, CDR2 FYNNEI. The CDR3 extends over 15 amino acids. For the CDR3, the DNA is TGTGCCAGCAGACCGGGACAGGGCGCCTACAATGAGCAGTTCTTC. Its protein product is CASRPGQGAYNEQFF.

The chain combines TRBV10-3 with TRBJ1-4; a possible D gene is TRBD1 (5 bases). Germline V CDR1 and CDR2: ENHRY, SYGVKD. The CDR3 has 13 residues. V was cut by 10 bases and J by 7 bases, with 16 bases left in between. CDR3 bases: TGTGCCACCAACGGGGGGAGAATTGAAAAACTGTTTTTT. Its protein product is CATNGGRIEKLFF.

This chain uses TRBV10-3 with TRBJ1-4; D possibly corresponds to TRBD1 (6 bases). CDR1 and CDR2 (germline): ENHRY, SYGVKD. The CDR3 consists of 16 residues. Trimming stripped 3 bases from V and 7 bases from J, with 18 bases between. CDR3 DNA: TGTGCCATCAGTGACTCTCTTTGGAGGGGGGGTGAAAAACTGTTTTTT. Translated: CAISDSLWRGGEKLFF.

CDR3 in DNA: TGTGCCAGCAGCTTTTCCGGGACTAGCGGAGGAGATACGCAGTATTTT. It codes for CASSFSGTSGGDTQYF. The chain has TRBV5-5 and TRBJ2-3; the match to TRBD2 covers 11 bases. CDR3 length equals 16 residues. Germline trimming cut 2 bases from V and 5 bases from J; bases unmatched to any gene: 7. Germline lookup yields CDR1 SGHKS and CDR2 YYEKEE (reference sequence).

The chain has TRBV29-1 and TRBJ2-1; TRBD2 might be the D (7 bases). The V gene's germline CDR1 is SQVTM and CDR2 ANQGSEA. V was cut by 4 bases and J by 5 bases, with 12 bases left in between. The CDR3 contains 13 residues. CDR3 sequence: CSVGGAGDNEQFF. Here the CDR3 DNA reads TGCAGCGTTGGGGGGGCGGGGGACAATGAGCAGTTCTTC.

V gene TRBV5-1 combines with J gene TRBJ2-7; 7 bases fit TRBD2. V dropped 4 bases and J dropped 3; count of bases not matched to a gene: 7. Looked up from germline, CDR1 is SGHRS and CDR2 is YFSETQ. The CDR3 is 14 amino acids. The CDR3 is CASSVGLGGYEQYF. CDR3 in DNA: TGCGCCAGCAGCGTCGGACTAGGCGGCTACGAGCAGTACTTC.

The genes are TRBV7-9 and TRBJ2-1; 7 bases match TRBD2. This CDR3 is 16 amino acids long. Germline loops: CDR1 SEHNR, CDR2 FQNEAQ (reference sequence). V was pared by 7 bases and J by 4 bases, with 13 bases of the junction left unmatched. Here the CDR3 DNA reads TGTGCCAGCACCCAAGACGGGGGGAGGGGTTACAATGAGCAGTTCTTC. Protein product: CASTQDGGRGYNEQFF.

This clone was recorded only once. This chain links TRBV5-1 with TRBJ2-6, with TRBD1 matching 7 bases. The CDR3 is 17 residues long. Germline trimming cut 3 bases from V and 2 bases from J; bases unmatched to any gene: 8. Germline CDR1 SGHRS, CDR2 YFSETQ. The CDR3 protein is CASSWDSVEAGANVLTF. The CDR3 DNA reads as TGCGCCAGCAGCTGGGACAGCGTCGAAGCTGGGGCCAACGTCCTGACTTTC. Drawing the rest from reference TRBV5-1 and TRBJ2-6, the complete variable domain is KAGVTQTPRYLIKTRGQQVTLSCSPISGHRSVSWYQQTPGQGLQFLFEYFSETQRNKGNFPGRFSGRQFSNSRSEMNVSTLELGDSALYLCASSWDSVEAGANVLTFGAGSRLTVL.

CDR3 DNA sequence: TGTGCCATAGGACAAGCCACTGAAGCTTTCTTT. Translation: CAIGQATEAFF. V gene TRBV28 combines with J gene TRBJ1-1; possibly TRBD1 for D (5 bases). CDR1 and CDR2 from the germline V gene are MDHEN and SYDVKM. This CDR3 spans 11 amino acids. The ends were cut back, 10 bases at V and 4 bases at J, with 10 bases in the middle.

The chain couples TRBV5-1 to TRBJ2-1; 11 nucleotides line up with TRBD1. V shed 4 bases, J shed 2 bases, and the junction held 5 bases outside the gene matches. The germline gives CDR1 SGHRS, CDR2 YFSETQ. The CDR3 contains 16 residues. In nucleotides, the CDR3 is TGCGCCAGCAGCGGGGGGACAGGGGGACCCTACAATGAGCAGTTCTTC. Translated: CASSGGTGGPYNEQFF.

The rearrangement uses TRBV6-5 and TRBJ1-5; TRBD1 is a possible D gene (5 bases). Germline values: CDR1 MNHEY, CDR2 SVGAGI. There are 13 residues in the CDR3. Trimming pared 6 bases from V and 3 bases from J, leaving 9 bases between. The CDR3 DNA follows: TGTGCCAGCAGACAGACAGTCAATCAGCCCCAGCATTTT. This codes for CASRQTVNQPQHF.

The chain joins TRBV28 to TRBJ2-5; 7 nucleotides align to TRBD1. V was pared by 5 bases and J by 2 bases, with 2 bases of the junction left unmatched. The CDR3 contains 13 residues. Germline V gene sequence: CDR1 MDHEN, CDR2 SYDVKM. The CDR3 region is CASSDRAQETQYF. CDR3 in DNA: TGTGCCAGCAGTGACAGGGCTCAAGAGACCCAGTACTTC.

V is TRBV5-5 and J is TRBJ2-2; 7 bases agree with TRBD2. The CDR3 runs 16 residues. Trimming removed 2 bases from V and 2 bases from J; junction bases left unmatched: 6. Germline V lookup: CDR1 SGHKS, CDR2 YYEKEE (reference sequence). CDR3 in amino acids: CASSFWGGFNTGELFF. The CDR3 DNA reads as TGTGCCAGCAGCTTCTGGGGGGGGTTTAACACCGGGGAGCTGTTTTTT.

The rearrangement joins TRBV6-1 to TRBJ1-5; 9 nucleotides agree with TRBD1. Germline trimming cut 5 bases from V and 2 bases from J; bases unmatched to any gene: 4. The germline V gene encodes CDR1 MNHNS and CDR2 SASEGT. The CDR3 length is 15 residues. CDR3 amino acids: CASSLQGAGNQPQHF. The CDR3, as DNA: TGTGCCAGCAGTCTACAGGGGGCTGGCAATCAGCCCCAGCATTTT.

The chain has TRBV30 and TRBJ2-2; 8 bases agree with TRBD1. This CDR3 is 18 amino acids long. V was clipped by 8 bases and J by 0 bases; unmatched bases: 17. CDR1 and CDR2 (germline): GTSNPN, SVGIG (reference sequence). CDR3 coding DNA: TGTGCCCCCTCCCAGGTTGTGACAGGGGTGGCGAACACCGGGGAGCTGTTTTTT. This sequence encodes CAPSQVVTGVANTGELFF.

This clone has a handful of counts. This sequence joins TRBV5-1 and TRBJ1-1; D perhaps matches TRBD1 (6 bases). CDR1 and CDR2 from the germline V gene are SGHRS and YFSETQ. Trimming took 2 bases from V and 2 from J, leaving 7 bases between them. The CDR3 is 13 amino acids. The CDR3 DNA sequence: TGCGCCAGCAGCTTCAGGGGTAACACTGAAGCTTTCTTT. Translation gives CASSFRGNTEAFF.